The following is a T cell receptor (beta chain) sequence with its context. Its antigen remains undetermined. Base-call qualities are not available, and no considerably larger clone is one nucleotide away. The cohort consisted of 600 to 750 healthy bone marrow donors. At the time of sampling, all cohort members were nominally healthy, though unrecorded immune exposures were likely present. The donor tested CMV seronegative and was one of the 352 seronegative cohort members. Each donor provided a peripheral blood sample, and peripheral blood mononuclear cells were used for TCR beta sequencing. The Qiagen DNeasy Blood Extraction Kit was used to extract genomic DNA from the blood cell samples. The record originates from a study of cytomegalovirus exposure and HLA in healthy donors (dated by TCRdb to about 2017). Background for the entire study: An earlier analysis of roughly 630 of the donors reported approximately 300 Gb of sequence data and some 120 million unique TCR beta sequences from 150 million to 200 million T cells. The T cell repertoires of 666 subjects were profiled by immunosequencing and related to cytomegalovirus serostatus. Around 330 gigabases of sequencing data and roughly 81 million unique TCR sequences made up an early release that covered over 550 HLA-typed donors. Typing coverage varied by locus: roughly 620-630 donors for A, B, C, DRB1 and DQB1; roughly 520 for DQA1; about 590 for DPA1; some 470 for DPB1. Among the roughly 400 genotyped donors, around 81% belonged to the genetic ancestry cluster associated with self-reported Caucasian donors. Donor age, sex, ethnicity and CMV serostatus were compiled alongside the repertoire data. Every discovery cohort repertoire had been produced on one sequencing platform. Rather than drawing on any new phenotypic data, the later analysis identified candidate immune exposures from TCR beta sequences and the way those sequences occurred across donors. An earlier analysis of 500 to 650 of the donors applied high-throughput TCR beta sequencing to assess whether each TCR beta V gene segment acted as functional or pseudogenic. Across under 500 genotyped donors of the cohort, an average of roughly 230,000 unique TCR beta nucleotide sequences per donor were sequenced, and approximately 17% of those sequences were non-productive. To predict cytomegalovirus infection status, the study combined high-throughput TCR immunosequencing, statistical association of individual TCRs with disease status, and machine learning. Roughly 5 DR-DQ haplotypes were handled as single units for association and clustering, since linkage in the cohort was strong. The study aimed to test whether signatures of past pathogen exposure could be identified by cataloging public T cell receptors. HLA typing included class I and class II loci at four-digit resolution. A later analysis re-analyzed previously published TCR beta repertoires from 550 to 700 donors and added high-resolution HLA genotyping to study TCR occurrence patterns. A later genetic analysis took genome-wide SNP genotypes for about 60% of the roughly 670 donors and used that subset as a discovery cohort. Besides the first cohort of roughly 700 subjects, a separate validation cohort made up of roughly 130 different subjects was used.

Broader findings and caveats from the paper: A later analysis reported that several top co-occurrence clusters appeared linked to parvovirus B19, influenza, CMV and Epstein-Barr virus. Correlated functional status among segregating V segments might be attributable to linkage disequilibrium, but an unknown experimental factor could not be ruled out. In vitro tests confirmed that three of the cytomegalovirus-associated TCR beta chains recognize cytomegalovirus antigens. The authors suggested that the approach could potentially be generalized to other disease states and immunological phenotypes. Because HLA typing was unavailable for some donors at each locus, only the typed subset was used in association tests. In a later analysis, some 17,000 TCR beta sequences were associated with specific HLA alleles at a false discovery rate of 0.05. CMV serostatus was the only immune exposure information available for the cohort. Across donors, most TCR sequences were observed very rarely, whereas some public TCRs were present in many individuals. In a later genetic analysis, a missense DCLRE1C variant was associated with V-gene and J-gene trimming of TCR beta chains, and the association was replicated in an independent cohort. Only TCR beta chains were sequenced in this cohort, and the absence of alpha or paired-chain data limited detectable features. The sequencing pipeline was judged likely to have produced a cluster of highly shared sequence variants as a technical artifact. According to a later analysis, TCR association rates differed among HLA loci, with DRB1 alleles showing the most associated TCRs and HLA-C alleles showing the fewest. The classifier was reported to diagnose cytomegalovirus status with high specificity and sensitivity in both the original cohort and the validation cohort. A further reported finding was that TCR beta sequences accurately predicted the HLA-A and HLA-B alleles for most subjects in the first cohort. The earlier analysis of about 600 of the donors excluded some 15 rarely observed V segments, including chromosome 9 orphons, because counts were too low. In a later analysis, most CMV-associated TCR beta chains were found to appear HLA-restricted, with HLA associations seemingly driven largely by CMV exposure. According to a later genetic analysis, donors in an Asian-associated ancestry cluster had fewer N-insertions in productive TCRs than the roughly 670-donor mean. Strong co-occurrence of HLA alleles, especially DR and DQ, made assigning TCR associations to individual alleles difficult. Broadly in line with IMGT annotations, most TCR beta V segments showed up in productive rearrangements about 87% or about 30% of the time in an earlier analysis of several hundred of the donors. In a later analysis, HLA-associated TCR beta chains were found to be more clonally expanded and to have lower generation probabilities than equally common non-associated chains. A total of some 180 TCR beta chains were listed by the study as associated with cytomegalovirus. Presence/absence analyses assumed roughly uniform sequencing depth across donors, an assumption that may not hold.

Library method: the immunoSEQ multiplex PCR assay. A mixture of 60 forward primers for TCR Vbeta segments and 13 reverse primers for TCR Jbeta segments was used in the multiplex PCR. Amplification of the CDR3 region of rearranged TCR beta genes was performed with a multiplex PCR assay on genomic DNA. The Illumina HiSeq System was used to sequence the amplified TCR beta libraries as 87-base-pair reads. The original pipeline was this. In a later analysis, 70 million to 95 million unique TCR beta chains were counted across the roughly 670 repertoires, and roughly 11 million of these chains were shared by at least two donors. Raw reads were error-corrected and collapsed into unique sequences with a nearest-neighbor algorithm that merged closely related sequences to remove PCR and sequencing errors. Alignment of CDR3 sequences to IMGT reference sequences was used to assign V, D and J gene segments. For a sequence to be retained, a match of at least six nucleotides to both a V gene segment and a J gene segment was required. A rearrangement counted as productive if the CDR3 had no stop codons and remained in frame with V and J, and every other rearrangement counted as non-productive. CDR3 was defined according to IMGT convention as the region running from the second conserved V-encoded cysteine to the conserved J-encoded phenylalanine. The earlier analysis of around 640 of the donors excluded sequences that lacked an unambiguous match to a single V gene segment. In an earlier analysis of approximately 590 of the donors, V segments were called functional above 56.7% productive rearrangements and were called segregating when the between-donor standard deviation exceeded 5%. A statistical classification framework was built for diagnosing cytomegalovirus status from the catalog of TCR beta chain sequences. V and J gene assignment, in a later analysis, came from comparing TCR nucleotide sequences with IMGT/GENE-DB human TR gene sequences. Using the TCRdist pipeline, a later analysis assigned CDR3 sequences along with most-parsimonious VDJ recombination scenarios. In a later analysis, each TCR beta chain was defined by its CDR3 amino acid sequence together with its V-gene family, and reads without a unique V-gene family were excluded. A later analysis removed 600 or so highly shared, low-generation-probability nucleotide sequences to deal with suspected cross-contamination and a sequencing artifact. For each public chain, a later analysis derived a clonal expansion index from normalized ranks of inferred template counts within each repertoire. Generation probabilities in a later analysis came from a VDJ recombination model fitted to out-of-frame rearrangements, and those results were checked against IGoR. In a later analysis, hypergeometric tests were used to score TCR-TCR, TCR-HLA and TCR-CMV co-occurrence, with a repertoire-size bias correction applied to TCR pairs. A later analysis estimated false discovery rates by permuting HLA or CMV assignments 20 times. In a later analysis, co-occurring TCRs were grouped using DBSCAN, and TCRdist sequence similarity was added for clustering within HLA-allele-positive subsets. Co-occurrence clustering excluded repertoires with fewer than 30,000 or more than 120,000 public chains, plus five with anomalous nucleotide sharing. TCRdb took this table from immuneACCESS and kept in-frame rearrangements with V and J called. Such tables lack part of the clones; where checked against another copy, unresolved V genes explain under half of the gap, and the rest is unexplained. That table furnishes V, J and clone size, whereas the DNA furnished D and trimming. A total of 55,000 to 80,000 clones appear in this sample, 65% to 85% of them only once. Together, the top ten hold 2.5% to 3% of the sample.

The specimen was PBMCs. This sequence was found in a woman aged 30 to 39 in good health and CMV-seronegative.

The nucleotide sequence reads as follows: TGTGCCAGCAGCTTGTCCCCAATAGCGGGGGGGAATGAGCAGTTCTTC. It is translated as CASSLSPIAGGNEQFF. The chain is encoded by TRBV7-2 joined to TRBJ2-1; 11 bases in between match TRBD2. The germline V end is reduced by 3 bases and the J end by 7 bases; junction bases left unmatched: 8. The germline V gene supplies CDR1 SGHTA and CDR2 FQGNSA. From its cysteine to its phenylalanine, the CDR3 spans 16 amino acids. The CDR3 DNA has 48 bases and is translated from base 1. Reference TRBV7-2 and TRBJ2-1 proteins supply the regions before and after the CDR3; the full variable domain is: GAGVSQSPSNKVTEKGKDVELRCDPISGHTALYWYRQSLGQGLEFLIYFQGNSAPDKSGLPSDRFSAERTGGSVSTLTIQRTQQEDSAVYLCASSLSPIAGGNEQFFGPGTRLTVL.